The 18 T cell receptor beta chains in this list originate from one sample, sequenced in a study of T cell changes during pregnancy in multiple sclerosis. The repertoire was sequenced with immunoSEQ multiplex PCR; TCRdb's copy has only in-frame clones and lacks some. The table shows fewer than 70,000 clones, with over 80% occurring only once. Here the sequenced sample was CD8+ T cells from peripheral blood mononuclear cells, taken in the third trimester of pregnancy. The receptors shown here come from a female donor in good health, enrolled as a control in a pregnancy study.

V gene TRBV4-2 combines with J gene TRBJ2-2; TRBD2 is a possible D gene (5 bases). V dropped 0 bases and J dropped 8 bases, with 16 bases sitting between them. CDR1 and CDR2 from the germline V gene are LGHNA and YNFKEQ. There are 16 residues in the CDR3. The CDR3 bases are TGTGCCAGCAGCCAAGATCGGGATGGGGTTAGAGGGGAGCTGTTTTTT. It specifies CASSQDRDGVRGELFF.

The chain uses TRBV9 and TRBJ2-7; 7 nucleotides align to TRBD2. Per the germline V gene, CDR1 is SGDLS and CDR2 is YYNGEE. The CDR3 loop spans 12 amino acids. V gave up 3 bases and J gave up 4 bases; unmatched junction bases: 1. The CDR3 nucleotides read TGTGCCAGCAGCGGAGCGGGGTACGAGCAGTACTTC. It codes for CASSGAGYEQYF.

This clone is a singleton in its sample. The CDR3 loop reads CASSSYREGNEAFF. In nucleotides, the CDR3 is TGTGCCAGCAGCTCGTACAGGGAGGGGAATGAAGCTTTCTTT. V gene TRBV11-3 combines with J gene TRBJ1-1, with a weak D call TRBD1 (6 bases). The CDR3 is made up of 14 amino acids. Per germline, CDR1 SGHNT and CDR2 YENEEA. Trimming pared 4 bases from V and 7 bases from J, leaving 16 bases between. Looking up the rest from reference TRBV11-3 and TRBJ1-1 gives the full variable domain: EAGVVQSPRYKIIEKKQPVAFWCNPISGHNTLYWYLQNLGQGPELLIRYENEEAVDDSQLPKDRFSAERLKGVDSTLKIQPAELGDSAVYLCASSSYREGNEAFFGQGTRLTVV.

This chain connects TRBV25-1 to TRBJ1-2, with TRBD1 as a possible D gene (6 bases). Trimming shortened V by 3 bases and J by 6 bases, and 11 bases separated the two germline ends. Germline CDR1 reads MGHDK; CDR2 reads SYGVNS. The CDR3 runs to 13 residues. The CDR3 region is CASSEGAGDGYTF. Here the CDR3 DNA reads TGTGCCAGCAGTGAGGGGGCAGGGGATGGCTACACCTTC.

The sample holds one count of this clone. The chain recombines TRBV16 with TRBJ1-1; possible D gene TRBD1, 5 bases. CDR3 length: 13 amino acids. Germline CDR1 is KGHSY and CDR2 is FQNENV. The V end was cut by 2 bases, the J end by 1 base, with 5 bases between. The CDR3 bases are TGTGCCAGCAGCCAACAGGGGAACACTGAAGCTTTCTTT. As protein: CASSQQGNTEAFF.

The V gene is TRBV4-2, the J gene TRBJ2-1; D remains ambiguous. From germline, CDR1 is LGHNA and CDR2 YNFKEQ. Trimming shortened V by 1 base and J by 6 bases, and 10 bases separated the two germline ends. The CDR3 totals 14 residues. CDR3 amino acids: CASSQVNSGNEQFF. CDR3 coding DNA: TGTGCCAGCAGCCAAGTCAATTCGGGCAATGAGCAGTTCTTC.

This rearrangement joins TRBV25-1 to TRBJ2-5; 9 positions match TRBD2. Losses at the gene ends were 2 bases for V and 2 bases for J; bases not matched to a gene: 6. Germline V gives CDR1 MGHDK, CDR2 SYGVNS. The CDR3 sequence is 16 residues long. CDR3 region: CASSELSGGLQETQYF. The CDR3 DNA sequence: TGTGCCAGCAGTGAACTGAGCGGGGGGCTTCAAGAGACCCAGTACTTC.

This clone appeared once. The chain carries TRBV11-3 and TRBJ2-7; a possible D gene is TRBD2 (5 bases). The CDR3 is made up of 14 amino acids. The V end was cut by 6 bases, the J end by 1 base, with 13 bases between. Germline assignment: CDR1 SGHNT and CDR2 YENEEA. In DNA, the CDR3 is TGTGCCAGCAGTCAACCGGGGAGTTCCTACGAGCAGTACTTC. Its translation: CASSQPGSSYEQYF.

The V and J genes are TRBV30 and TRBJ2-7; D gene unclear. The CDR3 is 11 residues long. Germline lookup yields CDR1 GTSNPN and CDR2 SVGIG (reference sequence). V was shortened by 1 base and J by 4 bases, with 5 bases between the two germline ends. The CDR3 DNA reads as TGTGCCTGGAGTGATTATTACGAGCAGTACTTC. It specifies CAWSDYYEQYF.

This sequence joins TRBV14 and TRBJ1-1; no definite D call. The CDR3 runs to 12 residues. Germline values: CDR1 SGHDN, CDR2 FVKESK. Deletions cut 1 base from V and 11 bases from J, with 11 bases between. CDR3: CASSQVGSRAFF. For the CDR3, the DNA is TGTGCCAGCAGCCAAGTGGGCAGTCGGGCTTTCTTT. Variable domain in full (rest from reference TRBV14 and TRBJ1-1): EAGVTQFPSHSVIEKGQTVTLRCDPISGHDNLYWYRRVMGKEIKFLLHFVKESKQDESGMPNNRFLAERTGGTYSTLKVQPAELEDSGVYFCASSQVGSRAFFGQGTRLTVV.

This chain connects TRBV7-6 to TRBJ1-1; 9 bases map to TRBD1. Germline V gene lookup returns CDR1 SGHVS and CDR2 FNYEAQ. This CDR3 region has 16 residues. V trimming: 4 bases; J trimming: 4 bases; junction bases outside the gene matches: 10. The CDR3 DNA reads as TGTGCCAGCAGCTCCACAGGGGGCCCAAGAGTCACTGAAGCTTTCTTT. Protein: CASSSTGGPRVTEAFF.

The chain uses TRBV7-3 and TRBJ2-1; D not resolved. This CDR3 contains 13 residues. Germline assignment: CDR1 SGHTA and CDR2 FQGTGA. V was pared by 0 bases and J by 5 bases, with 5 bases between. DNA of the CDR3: TGTGCCAGCAGCTTAACGGCTGACAATGAGCAGTTCTTC. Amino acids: CASSLTADNEQFF.

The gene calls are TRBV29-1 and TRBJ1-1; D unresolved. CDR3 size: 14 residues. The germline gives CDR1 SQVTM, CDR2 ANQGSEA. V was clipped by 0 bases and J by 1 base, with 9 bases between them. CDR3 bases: TGCAGCGTTGAAGATTTTTCGGGGAACACTGAAGCTTTCTTT. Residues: CSVEDFSGNTEAFF.

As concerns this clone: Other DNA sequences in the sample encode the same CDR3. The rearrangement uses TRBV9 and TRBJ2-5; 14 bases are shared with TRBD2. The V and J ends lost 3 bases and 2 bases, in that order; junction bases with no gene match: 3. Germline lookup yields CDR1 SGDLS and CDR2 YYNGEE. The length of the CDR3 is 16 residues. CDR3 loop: CASSAGTSGGQETQYF. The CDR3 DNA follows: TGTGCCAGCAGCGCCGGGACTAGCGGGGGACAAGAGACCCAGTACTTC.

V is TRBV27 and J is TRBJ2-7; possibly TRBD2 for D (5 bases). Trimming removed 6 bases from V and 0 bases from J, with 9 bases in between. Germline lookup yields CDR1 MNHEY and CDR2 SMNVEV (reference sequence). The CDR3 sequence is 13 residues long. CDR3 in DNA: TGTGCCAGCAGCTACGGGAACTCCTACGAGCAGTACTTC. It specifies CASSYGNSYEQYF.

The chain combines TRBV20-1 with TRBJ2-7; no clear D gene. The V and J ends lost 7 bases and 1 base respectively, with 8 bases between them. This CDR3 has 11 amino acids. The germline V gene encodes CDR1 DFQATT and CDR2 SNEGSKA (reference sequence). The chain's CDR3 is CSVVRSYEQYF. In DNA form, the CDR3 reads TGCAGTGTAGTTCGTTCCTACGAGCAGTACTTC.

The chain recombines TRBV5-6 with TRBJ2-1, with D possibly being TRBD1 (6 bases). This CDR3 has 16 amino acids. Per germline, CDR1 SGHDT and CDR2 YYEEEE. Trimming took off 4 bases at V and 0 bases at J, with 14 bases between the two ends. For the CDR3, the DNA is TGTGCCAGCAGCAAACCCACAGGGAGCTCCTACAATGAGCAGTTCTTC. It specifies CASSKPTGSSYNEQFF.

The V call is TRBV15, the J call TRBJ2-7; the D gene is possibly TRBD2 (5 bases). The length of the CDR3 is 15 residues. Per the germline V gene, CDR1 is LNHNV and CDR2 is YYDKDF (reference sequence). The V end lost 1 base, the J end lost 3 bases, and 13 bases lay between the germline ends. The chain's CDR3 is CATSRVPRTYYEQYF. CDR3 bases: TGTGCCACCAGCAGAGTGCCCCGGACTTACTACGAGCAGTACTTC.